The clone carrying this TCR beta chain was counted between two and nine times. Assay used: immunoSEQ multiplex PCR; TCRdb lists only in-frame clones, some missing. The data show under 250,000 clones, about 87% seen once. This sample is part of a study of blood T cell repertoires in COVID-19. Across the whole study: Researchers got acute and convalescent COVID-19 samples from the United States, Italy and Spain.

CDR1 and CDR2 from the germline V gene are SGHTA and FQGNSA. The ends were cut back, 3 bases at V and 3 bases at J, with 6 bases in the middle. This CDR3 has 13 residues. The clonotype was recovered from a woman between 40 and 55 years old who had been exposed to COVID-19. The chain has TRBV7-2 and TRBJ1-5; D gene ambiguous. Sequenced input: PBMCs or T cells enriched from blood (not recorded which). CDR3 residues: CASSFQFNQPQHF. The CDR3 coding sequence is TGTGCCAGCAGCTTTCAGTTCAATCAGCCCCAGCATTTT.